A single sample gave rise to the 18 T cell receptor beta chains below, sequenced in a study of identical twins. TCRdb analysed the 5' RACE reads with MiXCR anew, one entry per CDR3 protein. The sample lists 220,000 or so distinct CDR3 sequences; roughly 7% were seen once. In addition, the sample was reused for a study of yellow fever vaccine responses in identical twins.

Sequenced: memory (CD45RO+) T cells sorted from blood. The source of these receptors is a woman under 30 in good health.

This chain joins TRBV5-1 and TRBJ2-1, with 10 bases that match TRBD2. J was trimmed by 3 bases and V by 3 bases; bases with no gene match: 27. Germline values: CDR1 SGHRS, CDR2 YFSETQ. The CDR3 has 23 residues. The CDR3 DNA is TGCGCCAGCAGCTCCCCGGGACTAGCGACCCTTGTACTTCGACCCCTCTACTACAATGAGCAGTTCTTC. Amino acids: CASSSPGLATLVLRPLYYNEQFF.

This clonotype was observed a few times. This chain uses TRBV24-1 with TRBJ2-7; no reliable D call. Germline lookup yields CDR1 KGHDR and CDR2 SFDVKD. V dropped 9 bases and J dropped 2 bases, with 16 bases sitting between them. This CDR3 has 14 residues. The CDR3 loop is CATGRMPLPYEQYF. CDR3 DNA: TGTGCCACCGGAAGGATGCCCCTTCCCTACGAGCAGTACTTC.

The V call is TRBV5-1, the J call TRBJ2-1; 13 bases align to TRBD2. Germline trimming cut 0 bases from V and 2 bases from J; bases unmatched to any gene: 11. Germline V gene lookup returns CDR1 SGHRS and CDR2 YFSETQ. The CDR3 runs 20 residues. This CDR3 is CASSLGFVTSGGDAYNEQFF. In DNA, the CDR3 is TGCGCCAGCAGCTTGGGTTTTGTTACTAGCGGGGGGGACGCCTACAATGAGCAGTTCTTC.

This rearrangement joins TRBV9 to TRBJ1-5, with D tentatively TRBD1 (6 bases). V lost 5 bases and J lost 8, with 23 bases in between. CDR1 and CDR2 (germline): SGDLS, YYNGEE. There are 16 residues in the CDR3. DNA of the CDR3: TGTGCCAGCAGTCCGGGGTGGGGGCGCGAAGAAGAGCCCCAGCATTTT. Translated, it gives CASSPGWGREEEPQHF.

There are a few counts of this clonotype. The chain has TRBV6-1 and TRBJ1-1, with D possibly being TRBD1 (5 bases). The CDR3 totals 12 residues. Germline values: CDR1 MNHNS, CDR2 SASEGT. Trimming cost V 1 base and J 11 bases, with 11 bases left between them. The chain's CDR3 is CASSEGRGKAFF. The DNA of the CDR3 is TGTGCCAGCAGTGAAGGGAGGGGTAAGGCTTTCTTT.

This clonotype was detected a few times. The J gene is TRBJ1-6, the V gene TRBV2; no clear D. With 3 bases removed from V and 7 bases from J, the gap between germline ends came to 10 bases. Germline V gives CDR1 SNHLY, CDR2 FYNNEI. The CDR3 spans 14 residues. The CDR3 DNA reads as TGTGCCAGCAGTGAGGGCCCGGTAAATTCACCCCTCCACTTT. As protein: CASSEGPVNSPLHF. The full variable domain, with the rest looked up from reference TRBV2 and TRBJ1-6, is EPEVTQTPSHQVTQMGQEVILRCVPISNHLYFYWYRQILGQKVEFLVSFYNNEISEKSEIFDDQFSVERPDGSNFTLKIRSTKLEDSAMYFCASSEGPVNSPLHFGNGTRLTVT.

The table lists this clonotype with a few counts. The CDR3 nucleotides are TGTGCCAGCAGTTTAAACGAGGGCTACGAGCAGTACGTC. It codes for CASSLNEGYEQYV. The rearrangement links TRBV12-3 or TRBV12-4 to TRBJ2-7; D may be TRBD2 (5 bases). V lost 2 bases to trimming and J lost 3 bases, with 8 bases between them. The CDR3 is 13 residues long.

This clonotype came up many times. V and J are TRBV7-2 and TRBJ2-3, with TRBD1 matching over 9 bases. This CDR3 is built from 16 residues. The germline V gene has CDR1 SGHTA and CDR2 FQGNSA. Trimming cost V 3 bases and J 1 base; bases outside gene matches: 5. In DNA, the CDR3 is TGTGCCAGCAGCTTTGGGACAGGGTACGGCACAGATACGCAGTATTTT. It translates to CASSFGTGYGTDTQYF.

This clonotype was recorded at least ten times. The chain combines TRBV5-1 with TRBJ2-2; D ambiguous. There are 15 residues in the CDR3. Germline lookup yields CDR1 SGHRS and CDR2 YFSETQ. V lost 0 bases, J lost 0 bases, and 6 bases lay in between. This CDR3 reads CASSLAQSNTGELFF. In DNA, the CDR3 is TGCGCCAGCAGCTTGGCCCAATCGAACACCGGGGAGCTGTTTTTT.

This clonotype was counted between two and nine times. The genes are TRBV12-3 or TRBV12-4 and TRBJ1-6, with D tentatively TRBD1 (6 bases). V lost 10 bases and J lost 7, with 14 bases in between. The CDR3 is 13 residues long. CDR3 in amino acids: CATKGVFNSPLHF. CDR3 nucleotides: TGTGCCACCAAGGGGGTATTCAATTCACCCCTCCACTTT.

This clonotype was found many times. The V call is TRBV12-3 or TRBV12-4, the J call TRBJ2-3, with TRBD2 identical over 7 bases. This CDR3 spans 13 amino acids. V lost 5 bases to trimming and J lost 4 bases; unmatched junction nucleotides: 3. The CDR3 nucleotides are TGTGCCAGCAGTCCCCTAGCGGCAGATACGCAGTATTTT. Encoded protein: CASSPLAADTQYF.

This clonotype has a handful of counts. The chain is built from TRBV6-1 and TRBJ1-5, with 7 positions matching TRBD1. V was clipped by 6 bases and J by 2 bases; unmatched bases: 4. The CDR3 has 14 amino acids. Germline CDR1 MNHNS, CDR2 SASEGT. For the CDR3, the DNA is TGTGCCAGCAGAGACAGGGAAGGCAATCAGCCCCAGCATTTT. It specifies CASRDREGNQPQHF.

CDR3 protein: CSARAREKLFF. The CDR3 DNA reads as TGCAGTGCCCGGGCCCGGGAAAAACTGTTTTTT. V is TRBV20-1 and J is TRBJ1-4; D gene unclear. This CDR3 is built from 11 residues. The ends were cut back, 6 bases at V and 8 bases at J, with 10 bases in the middle. CDR1 DFQATT and CDR2 SNEGSKA come from the germline V gene (reference sequence).

Points on this clonotype: A much larger clone differs by one base, so this may be a read error. The V and J genes are TRBV6-5 and TRBJ2-2; the D is unclear. Germline CDR1 reads MNHEY; CDR2 reads SVGAGI. The CDR3 totals 12 residues. In nucleotides, the CDR3 is TGTGCCTGCAGTCAACACACCGGGGAGCTGTTTTTT. It codes for CACSQHTGELFF.

The gene calls are TRBV6-5 and TRBJ1-5; D is unclear. V was cut by 2 bases and J by 5 bases, with 16 bases left in between. The germline CDR1 and CDR2 sequences are MNHEY and SVGAGI. The CDR3 runs to 16 residues. CDR3 sequence reads: CASSYHTALGDQPQHF. Here the CDR3 DNA reads TGTGCCAGCAGTTACCACACCGCCCTTGGGGATCAGCCCCAGCATTTT.

This clonotype was seen a handful of times. The V call is TRBV5-1, the J call TRBJ1-2, with 8 nucleotides matching TRBD1. Trimming removed 4 bases from V and 6 bases from J; junction bases left unmatched: 5. Germline-derived CDR1 and CDR2 are SGHRS and YFSETQ. The CDR3 length is 13 residues. As DNA, the CDR3 is TGCGCCAGCAGCCCGACAGGGGAAAATGGCTACACCTTC. Its protein is CASSPTGENGYTF.

This clonotype has ten or more counts. V is TRBV5-1 and J is TRBJ2-6; D is unresolved. The germline CDR1 and CDR2 sequences are SGHRS and YFSETQ. The CDR3 has 15 residues. V was clipped by 4 bases and J by 0 bases, with 8 bases between them. The CDR3 sequence is CASSPEISGANVLTF. In DNA form, the CDR3 reads TGCGCCAGCAGCCCAGAAATCTCTGGGGCCAACGTCCTGACTTTC. Supplemented by reference TRBV5-1 and TRBJ2-6, the full variable domain reads KAGVTQTPRYLIKTRGQQVTLSCSPISGHRSVSWYQQTPGQGLQFLFEYFSETQRNKGNFPGRFSGRQFSNSRSEMNVSTLELGDSALYLCASSPEISGANVLTFGAGSRLTVL.

This clonotype was counted ten times or more. The genes are TRBV3-1 and TRBJ2-5; tentatively, D is TRBD1 (5 bases). Trimming left V 2 bases short and J 4 bases short, with 17 bases between. Germline V gene lookup returns CDR1 LGHDT and CDR2 YNNKEL (reference sequence). The CDR3 spans 16 residues. CDR3: CASSQYGQGLRETQYF. In DNA, the CDR3 is TGTGCCAGCAGCCAATACGGCCAGGGCCTTCGAGAGACCCAGTACTTC.